This T cell receptor (beta chain) is drawn from a study of blood T cells in healthy people across ages. Overall study results and limits: Older age coincided with a roughly linear decline in TCR beta diversity per million T cells.

Then a second PCR, running roughly 7 to 11 cycles, was carried out with a sample-barcoded 5' primer and a J-beta primer mix. TCRdb reanalysed the 5' RACE reads using MiXCR and keeps one entry per CDR3 protein. The table has 600,000 or so distinct CDR3 sequences, 20% to 25% seen once. Only a few counts were recorded for this clonotype. Its target is not known. A minimum of 6 micrograms of total RNA was extracted per sample. The CDR3 covers 14 residues. V shed 4 bases and J shed 2 bases, with 12 bases lying between them. Germline V gives CDR1 SGHRS, CDR2 YFSETQ. Sequenced sample: blood. The clonotype was recovered from a man between 65 and 80 years old in good health. This sequence joins TRBV5-1 and TRBJ1-1; no firm D call. The CDR3 region is CASSPSTGNTEAFF. DNA of the CDR3: TGCGCCAGCAGCCCGAGTACGGGAAACACTGAAGCTTTCTTT.